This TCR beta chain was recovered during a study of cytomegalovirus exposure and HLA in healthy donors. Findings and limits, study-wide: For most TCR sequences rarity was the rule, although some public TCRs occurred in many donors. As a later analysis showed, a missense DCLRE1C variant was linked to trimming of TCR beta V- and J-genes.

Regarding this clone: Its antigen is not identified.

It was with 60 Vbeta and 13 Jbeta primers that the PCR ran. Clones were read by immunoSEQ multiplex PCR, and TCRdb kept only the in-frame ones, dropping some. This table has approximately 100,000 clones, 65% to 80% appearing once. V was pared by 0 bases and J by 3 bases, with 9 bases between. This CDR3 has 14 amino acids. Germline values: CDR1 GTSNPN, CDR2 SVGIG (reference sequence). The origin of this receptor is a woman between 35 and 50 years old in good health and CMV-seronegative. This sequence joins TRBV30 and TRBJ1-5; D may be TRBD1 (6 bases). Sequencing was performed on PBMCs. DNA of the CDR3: TGTGCCTGGAGTGTAGGGACATACAATCAGCCCCAGCATTTT. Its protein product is CAWSVGTYNQPQHF.